This T cell receptor beta chain was observed in a study of blood T cell repertoires in COVID-19. Study background: COVID-19 samples, acute and convalescent, were from the United States, Italy and Spain. T cells, B-cell-depleted T cells, or PBMCs provided the cDNA or gDNA that served as material.

The Seattle site enrolled patients during active infection and followed them longitudinally. Per the original methods: Estimation of nucleated cell counts relied on the amplification of reference gene primers. Repertoires were generated with immunoSEQ multiplex PCR, while TCRdb's copy carries only in-frame clones and drops some. Clone size and the V and J calls come from that table; the DNA yielded D and trimming. Of nearly 350,000 clones detected, 85% to 90% appear once; the ten largest clones hold about 6%. The V end was cut by 0 bases, the J end by 3 bases, with 13 bases between. The germline CDR1 and CDR2 sequences are MNHEY and SMNVEV (reference sequence). This CDR3 contains 16 residues.

Input material: peripheral blood. The chain links TRBV27 to TRBJ2-3; tentative D call: TRBD2 (5 bases). The receptor comes from a woman in her 50s with COVID-19, enrolled during active disease. DNA for the CDR3: TGTGCCAGCAGTTTATCTAGCGTCCCTGGGACAGATACGCAGTATTTT. Protein sequence: CASSLSSVPGTDTQYF.